The 24 T cell receptor beta chains presented below share a single source sample, sequenced in a study of T cells in Graves' hyperthyroidism and ophthalmopathy. Researchers took RNA transcripts and amplified the TCR beta CDR3 regions from them. Primed by the HTBI set, a first-round RT-PCR was run on the TCR CDR3. Each CDR3 protein gets one entry after TCRdb re-called the multiplex PCR reads with MiXCR. In the table there are about 600,000 distinct CDR3 sequences, around 13% of which are singletons. The sequencing input was blood. The receptor set was obtained from a woman aged 50 to 60 with Graves' ophthalmopathy.

V and J are TRBV7-9 and TRBJ1-2, with D perhaps TRBD1 (5 bases). V lost 4 bases, J lost 2 bases, and 14 bases lay in between. The length of the CDR3 is 15 residues. Per the germline V gene, CDR1 is SEHNR and CDR2 is FQNEAQ (reference sequence). The CDR3 spells CASSYTDRPNYGYTF. The CDR3 DNA sequence: TGTGCCAGCAGCTATACCGACAGACCCAACTATGGCTACACCTTC.

A few counts support this clonotype. This chain links TRBV9 with TRBJ2-7, with 14 positions matching TRBD2. CDR3 length: 16 amino acids. J was trimmed by 7 bases and V by 4 bases; bases with no gene match: 10. Germline V gene lookup returns CDR1 SGDLS and CDR2 YYNGEE. DNA of the CDR3: TGTGCCAGCAGCCCCAGACTAGCGGGAGGGCCGGGAGAGCAGTACTTC. Translating it yields CASSPRLAGGPGEQYF.

The chain combines TRBV6-1 with TRBJ1-5; a weak D match, TRBD1 (6 bases). The V gene's germline CDR1 is MNHNS and CDR2 SASEGT. V was clipped by 3 bases and J by 3 bases, with 18 bases between them. This CDR3 spans 17 amino acids. Written as DNA, the CDR3 is TGTGCCAGCAGTGACCGTGACAGGTTAATTAACAATCAGCCCCAGCATTTT. Translated, it gives CASSDRDRLINNQPQHF.

This clonotype was seen repeatedly, ten times or more. This sequence joins TRBV28 and TRBJ2-2; 9 bases fit TRBD2. This CDR3 is built from 16 residues. Germline V gene lookup returns CDR1 MDHEN and CDR2 SYDVKM. Germline trimming cut 2 bases from V and 5 bases from J; bases unmatched to any gene: 6. CDR3 sequence: CASSLVAGVGTGELFF. The DNA of the CDR3 is TGTGCCAGCAGTTTAGTAGCGGGAGTGGGAACCGGGGAGCTGTTTTTT.

A word on this clonotype: The conserved final phenylalanine or tryptophan is absent from the CDR3, which likely points to a read error. J is TRBJ1-1 and V is TRBV19; TRBD1 is a possible D gene (5 bases). CDR1 is LNHDA, CDR2 SQIVND, per germline (reference sequence). The CDR3 covers 13 residues. CDR3 bases: TGCGCCAGTATGAACAGGAAGAACACTGAAGCTTTCCTT. Its translation: CASMNRKNTEAFL.

This clonotype was detected many times. The rearrangement uses TRBV7-2 and TRBJ2-5, with D perhaps matching TRBD2 (6 bases). This CDR3 has 12 amino acids. V was trimmed by 1 base and J by 12 bases, leaving 12 bases between them. CDR1 is SGHTA, CDR2 FQGNSA, per germline. The CDR3 sequence is CASSLGGKHEYF. The CDR3 DNA sequence: TGTGCCAGCAGCTTAGGCGGGAAGCATGAGTACTTC.

The genes are TRBV19 and TRBJ2-5; TRBD1 matches at 8 bases. Germline CDR1 LNHDA, CDR2 SQIVND (reference sequence). The J segment lost 5 bases and the V segment lost 5 bases, leaving 10 bases of the junction unmatched. The CDR3 runs 15 residues. Written as DNA, the CDR3 is TGTGCCAGTAGTTTAGGACAGGGCGTCGTGGAGACCCAGTACTTC. This encodes CASSLGQGVVETQYF.

The gene calls are TRBV24-1 and TRBJ2-5; 7 bases align to TRBD2. The CDR3 spans 16 residues. V trimming: 3 bases; J trimming: 5 bases; junction bases outside the gene matches: 11. CDR1 and CDR2 from the germline V gene are KGHDR and SFDVKD. The CDR3 DNA reads as TGTGCCACCAGTGATGCCCGGGGGGATGGGCTGGAGACCCAGTACTTC. This translates into CATSDARGDGLETQYF.

The sample holds many counts of this clonotype. This chain links TRBV11-2 with TRBJ2-6; no definite D call. The CDR3 loop spans 19 amino acids. The germline V and J ends were trimmed by 5 bases and 0 bases, with 20 bases remaining between them. Germline V gene lookup returns CDR1 SGHAT and CDR2 FQNNGV. The CDR3 protein is CASSTRRRNSLSGANVLTF. The DNA of the CDR3 is TGTGCCAGCAGCACACGGCGTAGGAACAGCCTCTCTGGGGCCAACGTCCTGACTTTC.

V usage is TRBV29-1 and J usage is TRBJ2-4, with D possibly matching TRBD2 (5 bases). Germline CDR1 SQVTM, CDR2 ANQGSEA. With 6 bases removed from V and 0 bases from J, the gap between germline ends came to 15 bases. The CDR3 covers 15 residues. In DNA form, the CDR3 reads TGCAGCGTCAGGAGCGCGACTATAGCCAAAAACATTCAGTACTTC. Translation gives CSVRSATIAKNIQYF.

This clonotype was seen at least ten times. This chain links TRBV7-2 with TRBJ1-2; D is unclear. Trimming cost V 5 bases and J 2 bases, with 12 bases left between them. This CDR3 comprises 14 residues. Germline V gene data show CDR1 as SGHTA and CDR2 as FQGNSA. CDR3 DNA: TGTGCCAGCAGCGTAACACGGGAGAACTATGGCTACACCTTC. This translates into CASSVTRENYGYTF.

This chain links TRBV2 with TRBJ1-5; 9 nucleotides agree with TRBD1. With 1 base clipped from V and 6 bases from J, the junction kept 4 bases outside the gene matches. The CDR3 sequence is 15 residues long. CDR1 SNHLY and CDR2 FYNNEI come from the germline V gene. This CDR3 is CASSEGTGGGQPQHF. Here the CDR3 DNA reads TGTGCCAGCAGTGAAGGAACAGGGGGCGGTCAGCCCCAGCATTTT.

Many counts were recorded for this clonotype. The J gene is TRBJ2-7, the V gene TRBV7-9; TRBD1 agrees at 9 bases. Germline assignment: CDR1 SEHNR and CDR2 FQNEAQ (reference sequence). V was clipped by 4 bases and J by 5 bases; unmatched bases: 12. The CDR3 is 16 amino acids. CDR3 bases: TGTGCCAGCAGCTCATCTCGGGACAGGGCGCGGAACGAGCAGTACTTC. Protein sequence: CASSSSRDRARNEQYF.

Ten or more counts support this clonotype. The CDR3 protein is CASSRPGHSSYNEQFF. CDR3 DNA sequence: TGTGCCAGCAGCCGCCCGGGACACAGCTCCTACAATGAGCAGTTCTTC. This chain connects TRBV28 to TRBJ2-1, with D perhaps matching TRBD1 (6 bases). This CDR3 comprises 16 residues. Trimming left V 6 bases short and J 0 bases short, with 15 bases between. CDR1 is MDHEN and CDR2 is SYDVKM in the germline V gene.

CDR3 in amino acids: CASSPGTDRTNYGYTF. CDR3 DNA sequence: TGTGCCAGCAGTCCCGGGACAGACCGTACTAACTATGGCTACACCTTC. This chain uses TRBV27 with TRBJ1-2; 7 bases fit TRBD1. The J segment lost 0 bases and the V segment lost 5 bases, leaving 9 bases of the junction unmatched. The germline V gene has CDR1 MNHEY and CDR2 SMNVEV (reference sequence). The CDR3 length is 16 residues.

This clonotype was detected ten times or more. V and J are TRBV7-2 and TRBJ1-2, with D perhaps matching TRBD1 (6 bases). CDR3 length: 14 amino acids. V was shortened by 1 base and J by 6 bases, with 12 bases between the two germline ends. In germline, CDR1 is SGHTA, CDR2 FQGNSA. The CDR3 nucleotides are TGTGCCAGCAGCTTAGGGGGGGCGCCCCATGGCTACACCTTC. It codes for CASSLGGAPHGYTF.

This clonotype was found many times. CDR3 bases: TGTGCCAGTAGTATACAAGGACAGTGGTACGAGCAGTACTTC. Translation gives CASSIQGQWYEQYF. The chain has TRBV19 and TRBJ2-7; TRBD1 might be the D (6 bases). The CDR3 runs to 14 residues. Germline values: CDR1 LNHDA, CDR2 SQIVND (reference sequence). Between the trimmed V and J ends, which lost 2 bases and 4 bases, there was a span of 12 bases. Based on the CDR3 plus reference TRBV19 and TRBJ2-7, the full variable domain is DGGITQSPKYLFRKEGQNVTLSCEQNLNHDAMYWYRQDPGQGLRLIYYSQIVNDFQKGDIAEGYSVSREKKESFPLTVTSAQKNPTAFYLCASSIQGQWYEQYFGPGTRLTVT.

This clonotype was picked up a small number of times. The genes are TRBV5-6 and TRBJ2-1; 11 nucleotides line up with TRBD1. The J segment lost 3 bases and the V segment lost 2 bases, leaving 7 bases of the junction unmatched. The CDR3 runs to 17 residues. The germline V gene encodes CDR1 SGHDT and CDR2 YYEEEE. CDR3 amino acids: CASSFWTGGRRYNEQFF. The CDR3 DNA is TGTGCCAGCAGCTTCTGGACAGGGGGCAGACGCTACAATGAGCAGTTCTTC.

This clonotype occurred many times. This chain links TRBV7-9 with TRBJ1-1; D gene ambiguous. Trimming removed 5 bases from V and 3 bases from J, with 10 bases in between. The CDR3 spans 13 residues. The V gene's germline CDR1 is SEHNR and CDR2 FQNEAQ (reference sequence). The CDR3 DNA is TGTGCCAGCAGCCTGATGGGTGACACTGAAGCTTTCTTT. This sequence encodes CASSLMGDTEAFF.

This clonotype was observed a handful of times. The DNA for the CDR3 is TGTGCCAGCAGCCAAGATTTAGATTCACCCCTCCACTTT. Its translation: CASSQDLDSPLHF. V gene TRBV14 combines with J gene TRBJ1-6; D ambiguous. This CDR3 comprises 13 residues. Looked up from germline, CDR1 is SGHDN and CDR2 is FVKESK. The V end lost 0 bases, the J end lost 8 bases, and 5 bases lay between the germline ends.

The gene calls are TRBV7-2 and TRBJ2-3; TRBD2 is a possible D gene (6 bases). The CDR3 totals 14 residues. In germline, CDR1 is SGHTA, CDR2 FQGNSA. V was trimmed by 5 bases and J by 4 bases, leaving 13 bases between them. Here the CDR3 DNA reads TGTGCCAGCAGCGGGACTTGGTCGGCAGATACGCAGTATTTT. Its translation is CASSGTWSADTQYF.

This clonotype has only a few counts. This rearrangement joins TRBV27 to TRBJ2-3; D unclear. Trimming cost V 4 bases and J 0 bases, with 11 bases left between them. CDR3 length equals 15 residues. The germline CDR1 and CDR2 sequences are MNHEY and SMNVEV (reference sequence). The CDR3 loop reads CASSSPLMSTDTQYF. The CDR3 bases are TGTGCCAGCAGTTCCCCCCTTATGAGCACAGATACGCAGTATTTT.

This clonotype has a count of ten or more. J is TRBJ2-1 and V is TRBV28, with D unresolved. CDR1 is MDHEN and CDR2 is SYDVKM in the germline V gene. This CDR3 region has 11 residues. The V end lost 5 bases, the J end lost 9 bases, and 8 bases lay between the germline ends. CDR3 loop: CASSSPSEQFF. The CDR3 DNA sequence: TGTGCCAGCAGTAGCCCCAGTGAGCAGTTCTTC.

Many counts were recorded for this clonotype. The V call is TRBV20-1, the J call TRBJ1-2; 7 nucleotides line up with TRBD1. Germline loops: CDR1 DFQATT, CDR2 SNEGSKA (reference sequence). After removal of 0 bases from V and 6 bases from J, the junction contained 4 bases not matched to a gene. This CDR3 contains 13 residues. This CDR3 reads CSARDNRGDGYTF. CDR3 bases: TGCAGTGCTAGAGATAACAGGGGAGATGGCTACACCTTC.